This T cell receptor beta chain was found in a study of blood T cells in healthy people across ages. General study points: Older individuals had lower TCR beta diversity per million T cells (the decline was roughly linear). Shifts in expanded clonotypes may have been confounded by donor CMV status, which was unknown.

This CDR3 has 13 amino acids. Germline V CDR1 and CDR2: MNHEY, SMNVEV (reference sequence). With 0 bases removed from V and 8 bases from J, the gap between germline ends came to 8 bases. For this clonotype: Antigen unknown.

A second about 6 to 12 cycle PCR used barcoded and J-beta primers. Each of the cDNA molecules was tagged by a template-switch adaptor with 12 random nucleotides. From each sample, at least 2.5 million paired-end reads containing CDR3 were obtained. A single record per CDR3 protein comes from TCRdb applying MiXCR to the 5' RACE reads. The sample has hundreds of thousands of distinct CDR3 sequences, more than 20% seen once. Sample: blood. V and J are TRBV27 and TRBJ2-1; no firm D call. The source of this sequence is a man between 70 and 80 years old in good health. The CDR3, as DNA: TGTGCCAGCAGTTTATCTCCTTCAGATGAGCAGTTCTTC. Protein product: CASSLSPSDEQFF.